This is a list of T cell receptor beta chains from one sample in a study of blood T cell repertoires in COVID-19. Sequenced by immunoSEQ multiplex PCR; TCRdb stores in-frame clones only, minus some. The profile shows roughly 120,000 clones, around nine tenths of them singletons. The sequenced sample was peripheral blood. The receptors shown here come from a woman in her sixties or seventies who had recovered from COVID-19. CDR3s include the opening cysteine and the closing phenylalanine or tryptophan. D genes are given only for firm matches. For some rows the clone size is stated as once, few or many, or as a class when expanded; others skip it.

cdr3_aa cdr3_nt clone_size v_call d_call j_call
CASSLSGTYEQYF TGTGCCAGCAGTTTATCCGGGACCTACGAGCAGTACTTC NA TRBV28 NA TRBJ2-7
CAIGQEIYGYTF TGTGCCATCGGACAGGAAATCTATGGCTACACCTTC NA TRBV10-3 TRBD1 TRBJ1-2
CASSPGGCSNEQFF TGTGCCAGCAGCCCCGGGGGTTGCTCCAATGAGCAGTTCTTC once TRBV3-1/TRBV3-2 NA TRBJ2-1
CASSKGDRGHLLYEQYF TGTGCCAGCAGCAAAGGGGACAGGGGACACCTTTTGTACGAGCAGTACTTC NA TRBV9 TRBD1 TRBJ2-7
CASSFEEEITEAFF TGTGCCAGCAGCTTTGAAGAGGAGATCACTGAAGCTTTCTTT NA TRBV5-6 NA TRBJ1-1
CASSSYRGNYEQYF TGTGCCAGCAGTTCGTACAGGGGAAACTACGAGCAGTACTTC NA TRBV28 TRBD1 TRBJ2-7
CATPTDRAGQPQHF TGTGCCACCCCAACGGACAGGGCGGGTCAGCCCCAGCATTTT NA TRBV27 TRBD1 TRBJ1-5
CASSPTWLGGYEQYF TGTGCCAGTAGTCCCACATGGCTTGGTGGCTACGAGCAGTACTTC few TRBV19 NA TRBJ2-7
CASSLAGTSGRVYEQYF TGCGCCAGCAGCTTGGCGGGGACTAGCGGGAGGGTCTACGAGCAGTACTTC few TRBV5-1 TRBD2 TRBJ2-7
CASSLGTSGTAGELFF TGCGCCAGCAGCCTAGGGACTAGCGGGACGGCCGGGGAGCTGTTTTTT NA TRBV4-1 TRBD2 TRBJ2-2
CASSWPSGRGNEQFF TGTGCCAGCAGCTGGCCTAGCGGGAGGGGCAATGAGCAGTTCTTC NA TRBV7-2 TRBD2 TRBJ2-1
CASSQRGSARQGGETQYF TGTGCCAGCAGCCAGAGAGGATCCGCCCGGCAGGGGGGAGAGACCCAGTACTTC NA TRBV4-2 NA TRBJ2-5
CASRAPGGRDTQYF TGTGCCAGCAGGGCGCCAGGGGGGAGAGATACGCAGTATTTT NA TRBV28 NA TRBJ2-3
CSARSTDTQYF TGCAGCGCCCGTAGCACAGATACGCAGTATTTT NA TRBV29-1 NA TRBJ2-3
CASSIIDRGYETQYF TGTGCCAGTAGTATCATAGACAGGGGGTACGAGACCCAGTACTTC NA TRBV19 TRBD1 TRBJ2-5
CATSKESGIGPGNTIYF TGTGCCACCAGCAAAGAAAGCGGGATAGGCCCTGGAAACACCATATATTTT NA TRBV15 NA TRBJ1-3
CASSLPPLNEKLFF TGTGCCAGCAGTCTTCCTCCCCTTAATGAAAAACTGTTTTTT NA TRBV28 NA TRBJ1-4
CASSFRRTGGSYNEQFF TGTGCCAGCAGCTTCCGCCGCACAGGGGGCTCCTACAATGAGCAGTTCTTC NA TRBV7-9 TRBD1 TRBJ2-1
CASSYSWTGSYEQYF TGTGCCAGCAGTTACTCCTGGACAGGGTCCTACGAGCAGTACTTC NA TRBV6-5 TRBD1 TRBJ2-7
CASSVAGSLRGSPLHF TGTGCCAGCAGCGTAGCTGGGTCCCTAAGGGGGTCACCCCTCCACTTT NA TRBV9 NA TRBJ1-6
CASSQIDRVAGYTF TGTGCCAGCAGCCAAATTGACAGAGTTGCTGGCTACACCTTC NA TRBV14 NA TRBJ1-2
CASSPNSLTDTQYF TGTGCCAGCAGCCCTAACTCTCTGACAGATACGCAGTATTTT NA TRBV7-8 NA TRBJ2-3
CSALNYEQYF TGCAGTGCTCTTAACTACGAGCAGTACTTC NA TRBV20-1 NA TRBJ2-7
CASSVWNTGELFF TGTGCCAGCTCAGTTTGGAACACCGGGGAGCTGTTTTTT once TRBV28 NA TRBJ2-2
CAISSGTETYGYTF TGTGCCATCAGCTCCGGGACTGAAACCTATGGCTACACCTTC NA TRBV10-3 NA TRBJ1-2
CASSLGGGQVEETQYF TGCGCCAGCAGCTTAGGCGGGGGACAGGTGGAAGAGACCCAGTACTTC few TRBV5-1 NA TRBJ2-5
CAGGRGRRSNQPQHF TGTGCCGGAGGGCGAGGGAGGCGGAGCAATCAGCCCCAGCATTTT few TRBV6-5 NA TRBJ1-5
CASSSKDRGLSGYTF TGTGCCAGCAGTTCCAAGGACAGGGGTTTATCGGGCTACACCTTC once TRBV6-5 TRBD1 TRBJ1-2
CASSLRTSGGATSPYEQYF TGTGCCAGCAGCCTCAGGACTAGCGGGGGCGCAACTTCACCCTACGAGCAGTACTTC NA TRBV4-2 TRBD2 TRBJ2-7
CASSYSTSGTYEQYF TGTGCCAGCAGTTACTCTACTAGCGGGACCTACGAGCAGTACTTC NA TRBV6-2/TRBV6-3 TRBD2 TRBJ2-7
CASSTGAGNQPQHF TGCGCCAGCAGCACAGGGGCCGGCAATCAGCCCCAGCATTTT NA TRBV5-1 TRBD1 TRBJ1-5